This T cell receptor (beta chain) was found in a study of response to subunit inactivated influenza vaccine. One entry per CDR3 protein results from TCRdb running MiXCR on the RT-PCR reads. The sample lists 500,000 to 750,000 distinct CDR3 sequences; around 15% were seen once. Unmatched junction bases numbered 6, after V lost 7 bases and J lost 8 bases. This CDR3 is built from 12 residues. This specimen was PBMCs from blood, taken 11 to 12 days after vaccination. The chain has TRBV12-3 or TRBV12-4 and TRBJ1-2; 8 bases map to TRBD1. This TCR came from a man aged 45-65 years who received an inactivated influenza vaccine. CDR3 nucleotides: TGTGCCAGCATCGACAGGGGAGGCGGCTACACCTTC. Amino acids: CASIDRGGGYTF.